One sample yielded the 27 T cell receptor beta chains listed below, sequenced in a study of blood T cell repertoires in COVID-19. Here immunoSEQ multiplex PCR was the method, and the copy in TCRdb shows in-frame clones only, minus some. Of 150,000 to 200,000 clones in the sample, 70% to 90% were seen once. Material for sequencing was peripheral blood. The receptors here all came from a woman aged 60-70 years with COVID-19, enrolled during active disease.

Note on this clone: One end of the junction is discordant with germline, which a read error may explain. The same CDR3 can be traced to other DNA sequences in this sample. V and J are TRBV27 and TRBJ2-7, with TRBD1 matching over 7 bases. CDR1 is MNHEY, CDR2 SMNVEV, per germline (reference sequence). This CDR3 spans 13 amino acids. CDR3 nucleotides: TGCGCCAGCAGTGAGACAGGGCCCTACGAGCAGTACTTC. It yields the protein CASSETGPYEQYF.

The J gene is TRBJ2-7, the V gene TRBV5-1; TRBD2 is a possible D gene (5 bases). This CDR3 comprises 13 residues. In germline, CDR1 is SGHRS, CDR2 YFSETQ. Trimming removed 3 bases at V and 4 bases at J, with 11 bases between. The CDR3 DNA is TGCGCCAGCAGCTCGGCTAGCCTATACGAGCAGTACTTC. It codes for CASSSASLYEQYF.

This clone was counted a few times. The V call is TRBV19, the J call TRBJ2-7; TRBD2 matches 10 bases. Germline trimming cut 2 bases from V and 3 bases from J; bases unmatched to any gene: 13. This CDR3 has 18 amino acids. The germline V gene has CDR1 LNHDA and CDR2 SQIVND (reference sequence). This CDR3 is CASSIPGGPSGRGYEQYF. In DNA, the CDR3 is TGTGCCAGTAGTATACCAGGGGGCCCTAGCGGGAGAGGCTACGAGCAGTACTTC.

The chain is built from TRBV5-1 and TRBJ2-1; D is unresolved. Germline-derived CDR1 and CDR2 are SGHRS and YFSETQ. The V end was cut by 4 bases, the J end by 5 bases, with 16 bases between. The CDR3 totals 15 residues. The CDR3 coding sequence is TGCGCCAGCAGCCAGAACACGAAAGTCGACAATGAGCAGTTCTTC. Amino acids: CASSQNTKVDNEQFF.

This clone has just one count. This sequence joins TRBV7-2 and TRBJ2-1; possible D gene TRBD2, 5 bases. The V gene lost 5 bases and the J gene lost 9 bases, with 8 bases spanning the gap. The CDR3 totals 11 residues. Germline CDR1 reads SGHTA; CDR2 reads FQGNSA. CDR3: CASSPEGEQFF. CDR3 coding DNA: TGTGCCAGCAGCCCAGAGGGTGAGCAGTTCTTC.

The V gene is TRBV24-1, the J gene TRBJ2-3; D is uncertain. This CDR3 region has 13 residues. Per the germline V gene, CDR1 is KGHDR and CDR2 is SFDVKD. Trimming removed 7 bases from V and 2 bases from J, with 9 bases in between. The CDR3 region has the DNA TGTGCCACCAGCTTCGGTCTCACAGATACGCAGTATTTT. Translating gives CATSFGLTDTQYF.

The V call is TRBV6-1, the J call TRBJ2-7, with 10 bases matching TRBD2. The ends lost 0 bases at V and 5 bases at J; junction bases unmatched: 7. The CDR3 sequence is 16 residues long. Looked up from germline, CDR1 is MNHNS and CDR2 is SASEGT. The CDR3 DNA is TGTGCCAGCAGTGAAGCGGCTAGCGGGAGAGGCCACGAGCAGTACTTC. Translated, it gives CASSEAASGRGHEQYF.

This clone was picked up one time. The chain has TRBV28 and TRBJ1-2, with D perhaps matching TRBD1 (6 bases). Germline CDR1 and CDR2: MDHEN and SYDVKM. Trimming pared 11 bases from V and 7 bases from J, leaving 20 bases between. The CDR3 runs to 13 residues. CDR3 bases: TGTGCCTGGGGACATAAGGCGGACTCTGGCTACACCTTC. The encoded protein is CAWGHKADSGYTF.

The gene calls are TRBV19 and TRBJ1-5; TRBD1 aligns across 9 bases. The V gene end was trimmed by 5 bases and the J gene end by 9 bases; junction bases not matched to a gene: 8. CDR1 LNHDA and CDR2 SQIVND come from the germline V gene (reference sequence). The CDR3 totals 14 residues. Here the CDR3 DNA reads TGTGCCAGTAGTCCACAGGGGGCCTATGGGCCCCAGCATTTT. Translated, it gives CASSPQGAYGPQHF.

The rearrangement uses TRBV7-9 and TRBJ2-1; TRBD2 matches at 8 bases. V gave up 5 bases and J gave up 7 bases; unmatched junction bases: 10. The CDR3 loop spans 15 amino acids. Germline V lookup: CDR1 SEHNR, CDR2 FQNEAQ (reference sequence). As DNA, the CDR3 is TGTGCCAGCAGCGTACCGGGACTAGGTGGGAATGAGCAGTTCTTC. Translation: CASSVPGLGGNEQFF.

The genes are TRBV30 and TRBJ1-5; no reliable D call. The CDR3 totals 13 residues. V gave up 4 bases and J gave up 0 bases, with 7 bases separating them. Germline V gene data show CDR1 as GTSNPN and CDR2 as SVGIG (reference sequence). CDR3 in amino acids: CAWTRGSNQPQHF. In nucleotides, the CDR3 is TGTGCCTGGACGCGGGGTAGCAATCAGCCCCAGCATTTT.

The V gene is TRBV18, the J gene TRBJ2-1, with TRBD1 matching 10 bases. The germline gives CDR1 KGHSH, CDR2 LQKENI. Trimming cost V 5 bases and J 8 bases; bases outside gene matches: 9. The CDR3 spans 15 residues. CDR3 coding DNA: TGTGCCAGCTCATCCAGACAGGGGGCACGGGATGAGCAGTTCTTC. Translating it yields CASSSRQGARDEQFF.

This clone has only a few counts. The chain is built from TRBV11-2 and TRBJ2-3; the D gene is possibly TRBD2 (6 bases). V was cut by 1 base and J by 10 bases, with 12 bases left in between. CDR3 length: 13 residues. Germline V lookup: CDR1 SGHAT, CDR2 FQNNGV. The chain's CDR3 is CASSLGPRRAQYF. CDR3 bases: TGTGCCAGCAGCTTAGGGCCAAGGAGGGCGCAGTATTTT.

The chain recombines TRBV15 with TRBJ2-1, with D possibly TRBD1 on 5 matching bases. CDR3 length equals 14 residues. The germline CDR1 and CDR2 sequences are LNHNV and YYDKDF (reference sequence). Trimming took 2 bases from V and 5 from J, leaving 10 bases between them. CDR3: CATSRNLRDNEQFF. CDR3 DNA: TGTGCCACCAGCAGAAACCTCAGGGACAATGAGCAGTTCTTC.

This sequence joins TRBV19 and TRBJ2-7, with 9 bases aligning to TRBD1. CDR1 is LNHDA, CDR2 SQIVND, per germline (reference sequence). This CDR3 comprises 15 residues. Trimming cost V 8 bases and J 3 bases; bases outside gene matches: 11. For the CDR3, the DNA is TGTGCCAGTCGGACTTCCGGGACAGGGTTCTACGAGCAGTACTTC. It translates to CASRTSGTGFYEQYF.

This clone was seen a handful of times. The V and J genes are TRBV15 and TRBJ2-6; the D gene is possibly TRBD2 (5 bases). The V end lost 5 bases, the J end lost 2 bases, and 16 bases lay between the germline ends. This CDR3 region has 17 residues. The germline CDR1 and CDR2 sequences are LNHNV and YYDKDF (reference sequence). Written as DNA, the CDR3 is TGTGCCACCAGCCCTGGTGGAGGCTGGGCTGGGGCCAACGTCCTGACTTTC. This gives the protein CATSPGGGWAGANVLTF.

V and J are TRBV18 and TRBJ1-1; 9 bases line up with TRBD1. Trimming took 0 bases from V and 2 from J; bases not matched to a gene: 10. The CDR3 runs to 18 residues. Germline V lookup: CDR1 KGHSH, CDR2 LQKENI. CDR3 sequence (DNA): TGTGCCAGCTCACCACCTCGGACAGGGGTAGGGAGAAACACTGAAGCTTTCTTT. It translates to CASSPPRTGVGRNTEAFF.

This CDR3 is CAWSGGSGSSYTQYF. The CDR3 bases are TGTGCCTGGAGTGGCGGTAGCGGGAGTTCATATACGCAGTATTTT. The chain carries TRBV30 and TRBJ2-3; 9 nucleotides match TRBD2. The CDR3 has 15 residues. Trimming took 1 base from V and 7 from J; bases not matched to a gene: 9. Per germline, CDR1 GTSNPN and CDR2 SVGIG (reference sequence).

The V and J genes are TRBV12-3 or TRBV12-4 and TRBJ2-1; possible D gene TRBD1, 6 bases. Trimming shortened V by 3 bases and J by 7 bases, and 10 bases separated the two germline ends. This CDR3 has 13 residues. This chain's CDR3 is CASSFQGNNEQFF. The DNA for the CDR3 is TGTGCCAGCAGTTTCCAGGGGAATAATGAGCAGTTCTTC.

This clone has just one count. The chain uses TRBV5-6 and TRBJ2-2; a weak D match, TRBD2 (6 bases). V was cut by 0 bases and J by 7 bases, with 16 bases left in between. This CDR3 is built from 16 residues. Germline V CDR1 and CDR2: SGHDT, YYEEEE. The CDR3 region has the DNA TGTGCCAGCAGCTTGGACCAGGGAGGAAGAGTCGGGGAGCTGTTTTTT. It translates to CASSLDQGGRVGELFF.

The CDR3 sequence is CASSQDLDRMYF. The CDR3 coding sequence is TGTGCCAGCAGCCAAGATCTGGACAGGATGTACTTC. The chain joins TRBV3-1 (or the pseudogene TRBV3-2) to TRBJ2-7; 7 positions agree with TRBD1. Per germline, CDR1 LGHDT and CDR2 YNNKEL (reference sequence). The J segment lost 12 bases and the V segment lost 0 bases, leaving 5 bases of the junction unmatched. The CDR3 is 12 residues long.

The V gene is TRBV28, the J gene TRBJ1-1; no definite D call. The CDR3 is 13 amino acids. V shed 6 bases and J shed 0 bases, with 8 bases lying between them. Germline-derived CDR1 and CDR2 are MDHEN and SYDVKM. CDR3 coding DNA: TGTGCCAGCAGACTCGGGATGAACACTGAAGCTTTCTTT. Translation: CASRLGMNTEAFF. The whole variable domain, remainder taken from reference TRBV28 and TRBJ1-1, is DVKVTQSSRYLVKRTGEKVFLECVQDMDHENMFWYRQDPGLGLRLIYFSYDVKMKEKGDIPEGYSVSREKKERFSLILESASTNQTSMYLCASRLGMNTEAFFGQGTRLTVV.

The CDR3 region is CASSERLTGNYGYTF. CDR3 DNA: TGTGCCAGCAGTGAAAGATTGACAGGGAACTATGGCTACACCTTC. The chain employs TRBV2 and TRBJ1-2, with 7 bases matching TRBD1. The CDR3 spans 15 residues. The germline CDR1 and CDR2 sequences are SNHLY and FYNNEI. Trimming removed 2 bases from V and 2 bases from J; junction bases left unmatched: 5.

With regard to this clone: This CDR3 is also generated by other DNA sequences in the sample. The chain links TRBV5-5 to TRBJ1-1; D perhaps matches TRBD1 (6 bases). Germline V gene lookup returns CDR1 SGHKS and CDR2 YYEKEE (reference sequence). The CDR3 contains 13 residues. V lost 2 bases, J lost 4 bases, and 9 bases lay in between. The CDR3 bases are TGTGCCAGCAGCTTAACAGGGAGCACTGAAGCTTTCTTT. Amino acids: CASSLTGSTEAFF.

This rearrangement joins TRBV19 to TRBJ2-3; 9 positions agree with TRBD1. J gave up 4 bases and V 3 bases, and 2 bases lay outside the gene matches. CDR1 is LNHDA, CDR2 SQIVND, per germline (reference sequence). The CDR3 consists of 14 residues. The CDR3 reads CASSMGDRADTQYF. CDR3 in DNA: TGTGCCAGTAGTATGGGGGACAGGGCAGATACGCAGTATTTT.

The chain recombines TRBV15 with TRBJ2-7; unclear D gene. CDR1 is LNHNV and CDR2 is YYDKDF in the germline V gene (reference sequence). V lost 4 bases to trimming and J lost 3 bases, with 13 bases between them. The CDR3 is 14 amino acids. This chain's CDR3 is CATSKSRANYEQYF. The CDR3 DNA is TGTGCCACCAGCAAGTCTCGCGCGAACTACGAGCAGTACTTC.

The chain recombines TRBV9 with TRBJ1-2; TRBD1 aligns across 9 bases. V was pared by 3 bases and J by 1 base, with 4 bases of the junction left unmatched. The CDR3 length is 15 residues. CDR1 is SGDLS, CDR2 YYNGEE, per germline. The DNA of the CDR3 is TGTGCCAGCAGCGCTCGGACAGGGGATAACTATGGCTACACCTTC. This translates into CASSARTGDNYGYTF. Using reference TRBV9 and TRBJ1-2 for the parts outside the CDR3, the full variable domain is DSGVTQTPKHLITATGQRVTLRCSPRSGDLSVYWYQQSLDQGLQFLIQYYNGEERAKGNILERFSAQQFPDLHSELNLSSLELGDSALYFCASSARTGDNYGYTFGSGTRLTVV.